The rows below give T cell receptor beta chains drawn from one sample of a study of blood T cell repertoires in COVID-19. Repertoires were generated with immunoSEQ multiplex PCR, while TCRdb's copy carries only in-frame clones and drops some. The sample contains over 200,000 clones, around 90% of which appear only once. The specimen sequenced was PBMCs or T cells enriched from blood (not recorded which). Receptor source: a man in his thirties or forties who had been exposed to COVID-19. CDR3s include the opening cysteine and the closing phenylalanine or tryptophan.

V: TRBV11-2; length: 11; J: TRBJ1-2; CDR3: CASSAGYGYTF
V: TRBV11-3; length: 16; J: TRBJ2-1; CDR3: CASSLVLAGGQNEQFF
V: TRBV24-1; length: 16; J: TRBJ2-2; CDR3: CATSDPRQGEGGELFF
V: TRBV12-3/TRBV12-4; length: 11; J: TRBJ2-7; CDR3: CASSLGSEQYF
V: TRBV3-1/TRBV3-2; length: 12; J: TRBJ2-7; CDR3: CASSQFSYEQYF
V: TRBV19; length: 16; J: TRBJ1-2; CDR3: CASTLVLAPEHYGYTF
V: TRBV5-1; length: 16; J: TRBJ1-6; CDR3: CASSRWGVTRGSPLHF
V: TRBV11-2; length: 14; J: TRBJ1-4; CDR3: CASSTGLGNEKLFF
V: TRBV29-1; length: 16; J: TRBJ1-4; CDR3: CSVEVDRGLTNEKLFF
V: TRBV14; length: 14; J: TRBJ2-2; CDR3: CASSQARGTGELFF
V: TRBV14; length: 14; J: TRBJ1-2; CDR3: CASSPGTGAAGYTF
V: TRBV2; length: 15; J: TRBJ2-7; CDR3: CASRGGTSGLYEQYF
V: TRBV4-2; length: 17; J: TRBJ2-7; CDR3: CASSQDRDRGSVYEQYF
V: TRBV7-9; length: 17; J: TRBJ1-4; CDR3: CASSLAGRGVWNEKLFF
V: TRBV7-9; length: 13; J: TRBJ1-1; CDR3: CASLGQGRSEAFF
V: TRBV30; length: 15; J: TRBJ1-3; CDR3: CAWGPDRVPGNTIYF
V: TRBV7-6; length: 18; J: TRBJ1-2; CDR3: CASSLEAGGQNRHYGYTF
V: TRBV5-1; length: 13; J: TRBJ1-5; CDR3: CASSLAPDQPQHF
V: TRBV5-1; length: 15; J: TRBJ2-1; CDR3: CASRPSGGPYNEQFF
V: TRBV2; length: 16; J: TRBJ2-5; CDR3: CASSEVGAGGGETQYF
V: TRBV15; length: 15; J: TRBJ1-5; CDR3: CATSLGDRGNQPQHF
V: TRBV4-1; length: 17; J: TRBJ2-7; CDR3: CASSQVSVGLVRGEQYF
V: TRBV2; length: 14; J: TRBJ2-7; CDR3: CASSEIAGVHEQYF
V: TRBV7-9; length: 14; J: TRBJ1-2; CDR3: CASSLMEGDYGYTF
V: TRBV5-5; length: 15; J: TRBJ2-7; CDR3: CASSATGTGSDEQYF
V: TRBV4-1; length: 14; J: TRBJ2-7; CDR3: CASSGGRKPYEQYF